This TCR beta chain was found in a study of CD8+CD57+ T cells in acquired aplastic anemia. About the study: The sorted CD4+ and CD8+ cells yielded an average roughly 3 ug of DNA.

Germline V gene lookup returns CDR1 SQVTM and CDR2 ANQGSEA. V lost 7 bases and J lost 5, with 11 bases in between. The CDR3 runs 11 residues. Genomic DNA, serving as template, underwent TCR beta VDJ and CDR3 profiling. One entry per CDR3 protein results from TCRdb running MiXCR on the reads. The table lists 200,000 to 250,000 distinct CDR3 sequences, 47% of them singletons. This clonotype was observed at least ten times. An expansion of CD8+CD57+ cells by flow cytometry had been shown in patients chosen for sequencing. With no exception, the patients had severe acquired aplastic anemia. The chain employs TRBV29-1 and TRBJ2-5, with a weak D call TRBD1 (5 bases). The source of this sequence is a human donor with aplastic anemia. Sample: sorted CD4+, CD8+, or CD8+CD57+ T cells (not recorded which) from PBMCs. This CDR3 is CSGREPETQYF. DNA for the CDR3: TGCAGCGGCAGGGAACCGGAGACCCAGTACTTC.